This TCR beta chain is drawn from a study of blood T cells in healthy people across ages (dated by TCRdb to the mid-2010s). Turning to the overall study: In model experiments, template switching captured roughly one uniquely barcoded TCR beta cDNA molecule for every two T cells. The study analyzed two additional independent replicas of 1 million unique cDNA reads from the same blood draw for two donors, one aged 18 to 30 and one aged 80 or older. To track age-related changes in TCR beta repertoire diversity, the study relied on deep sequencing normalized with unique cDNA molecular identifiers. To avoid experimental bias, donors of different ages were spread randomly across the sequencing lanes. The donors were divided into four age groups: young (average around 15 years), middle-aged (almost 40), aged (about 60) and long-lived (nearly 85).

The roughly 37 donors, aged about 6 to 95 years, were systemically healthy Caucasian individuals from Russia. Roughly 9 milliliters of peripheral blood were drawn from each donor into EDTA-treated Vacutainer tubes. Ficoll-Paque density-gradient centrifugation was used to isolate PBMCs, with at least 6.5 million obtained per sample. Total RNA was extracted from PBMCs with Trizol reagent, with at least 6 micrograms obtained per sample. For every donor, flow cytometry on a PBMC aliquot measured the percentage of naive CD45RAhigh/CD27high T cells. Library creation used 5' RACE. The data were produced on an Illumina HiSeq 2500. The second PCR ran for roughly 7 to 12 cycles and used a J-beta primer mix along with a sample-barcoded 5' primer. Each TCR beta cDNA molecule received a unique molecular identifier from a template-switch 5' adaptor carrying 12 random nucleotides. Each sample yielded at least 2.5 million CDR3-containing paired-end reads. First-strand cDNA was synthesized from all RNA with the Mint cDNA synthesis kit, primed by a TRBC-specific oligonucleotide. Following uracil-DNA glycosylase treatment, all cDNA underwent a first 18-cycle PCR with the universal primers M1SS and BC2_uni_R. The original methods were these. Each sample was normalized by randomly selecting 1 million high-quality reads, each carrying a distinct molecular identifier. Instead of being binned into consensus sequences, reads with shared molecular identifiers were discarded. MiTCR, run with a Q25 quality threshold and the strictest error-elimination algorithm, handled CDR3 identification, clonotype clustering and error correction. A nonparametric unseen species model with Euler transformation was used to estimate a lower bound on total TCR beta diversity. TCRdb cleaned the public reads at Q25 with fastp, built clones with MiXCR and kept in-frame beta chains. Merged by CDR3 protein, the rows form single entries marked with the most common genes and DNA. These V and J calls are TCRdb output, not the study's own analysis. Within this sample are just over 800,000 distinct CDR3 sequences, with around 62% of them counted one time only. About a quarter of the sample is held by the ten biggest clonotypes.

General conclusions and limits of the study: Because profiling used bulk unsorted PBMCs, naive and antigen-experienced compartments could not be compared conclusively. Observed TCR beta diversity per million T cells fell roughly linearly with age, and a significant reduction was already apparent by age around 40. Estimates of total diversity from one million sequenced T cells were regarded as lower bounds and underestimates. Compared with the aged group, the long-lived group had more naive CD4+ T cells, fewer expanded clones and increased TCR diversity, suggesting age selection. There was a strong correlation between observed TCR beta diversity and the percentage of naive T cells measured by flow cytometry. The CMV infection status of donors was not known, potentially confounding age-related changes in expanded clonotypes.

Worth noting for this clonotype: Its target antigen remains unknown. Base quality data are lacking; no much larger clone is found one base away.

V is reduced by 8 bases and J by 3 bases, leaving a spacing of 11 bases between them. Spanning cysteine to phenylalanine, the CDR3 consists of 13 amino acids. The retained sequence is limited to the CDR3, 39 bases, with the frame set at the first base. For CDR1 and CDR2, the germline V gene lists SGHDN and FVKESK. Sequences were obtained from blood. Recombination joined TRBV14 with TRBJ2-1; matching of 7 bases hints at TRBD1 as the D gene. The sequence was obtained from a man aged 25 to 40 in good health. The nucleotides read TGTGCCAGCGGAGGGGGCTTCTACAATGAGCAGTTCTTC. The translation is CASGGGFYNEQFF.